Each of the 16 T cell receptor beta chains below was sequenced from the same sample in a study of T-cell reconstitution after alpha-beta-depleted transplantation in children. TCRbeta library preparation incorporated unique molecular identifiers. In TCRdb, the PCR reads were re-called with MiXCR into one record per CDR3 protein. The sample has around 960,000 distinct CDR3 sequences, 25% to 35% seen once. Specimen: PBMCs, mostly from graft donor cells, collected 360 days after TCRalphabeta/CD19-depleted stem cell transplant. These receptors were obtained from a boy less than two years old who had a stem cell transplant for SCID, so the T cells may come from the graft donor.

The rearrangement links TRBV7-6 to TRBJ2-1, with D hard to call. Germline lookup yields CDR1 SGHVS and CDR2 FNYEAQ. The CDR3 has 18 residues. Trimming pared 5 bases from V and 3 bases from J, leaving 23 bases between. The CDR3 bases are TGTGCCAGCAGCCCAAGACCCCTGGACGAAAGTCTCTACAATGAGCAGTTCTTC. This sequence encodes CASSPRPLDESLYNEQFF.

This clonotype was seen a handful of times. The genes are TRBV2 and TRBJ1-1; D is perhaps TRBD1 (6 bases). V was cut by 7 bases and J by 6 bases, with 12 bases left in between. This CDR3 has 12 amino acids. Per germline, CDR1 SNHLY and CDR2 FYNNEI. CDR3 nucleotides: TGTGCCAGCAACCAAGGGGGATCTGAAGCTTTCTTT. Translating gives CASNQGGSEAFF.

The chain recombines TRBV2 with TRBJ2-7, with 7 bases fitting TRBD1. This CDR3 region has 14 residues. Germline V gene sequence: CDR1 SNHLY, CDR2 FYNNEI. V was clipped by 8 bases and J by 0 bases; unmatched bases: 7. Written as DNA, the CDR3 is TGTGCCAGCCTCGGACAGGACCTCTCCTACGAGCAGTACTTC. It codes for CASLGQDLSYEQYF.

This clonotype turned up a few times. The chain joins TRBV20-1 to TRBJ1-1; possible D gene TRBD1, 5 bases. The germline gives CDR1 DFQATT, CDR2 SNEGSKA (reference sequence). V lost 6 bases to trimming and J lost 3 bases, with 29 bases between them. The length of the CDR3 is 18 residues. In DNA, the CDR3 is TGCAGTGCGCCGACAGAAGAACAAAAGATCGATGGGGACACTGAAGCTTTCTTT. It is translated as CSAPTEEQKIDGDTEAFF.

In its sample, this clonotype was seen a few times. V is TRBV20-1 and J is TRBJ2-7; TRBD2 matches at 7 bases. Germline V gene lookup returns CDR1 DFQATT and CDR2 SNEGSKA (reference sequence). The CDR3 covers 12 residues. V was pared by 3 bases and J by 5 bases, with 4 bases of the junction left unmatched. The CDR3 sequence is CSARTSSNEQYF. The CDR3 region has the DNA TGCAGTGCTAGGACTAGCAGCAACGAGCAGTACTTC.

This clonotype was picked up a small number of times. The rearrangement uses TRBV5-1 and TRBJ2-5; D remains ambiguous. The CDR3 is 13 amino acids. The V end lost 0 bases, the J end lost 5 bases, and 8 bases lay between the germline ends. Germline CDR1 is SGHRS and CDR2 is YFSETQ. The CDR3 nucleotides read TGCGCCAGCAGCTTGGTGCGTTTTGAGACCCAGTACTTC. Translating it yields CASSLVRFETQYF.

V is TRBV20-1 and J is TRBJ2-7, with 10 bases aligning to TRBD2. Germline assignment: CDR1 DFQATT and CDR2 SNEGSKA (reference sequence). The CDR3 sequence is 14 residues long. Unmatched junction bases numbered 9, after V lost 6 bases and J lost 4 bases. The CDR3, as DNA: TGCAGTGCCCTAAAACTAGCGGGGTCTTACGAGCAGTACTTC. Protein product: CSALKLAGSYEQYF.

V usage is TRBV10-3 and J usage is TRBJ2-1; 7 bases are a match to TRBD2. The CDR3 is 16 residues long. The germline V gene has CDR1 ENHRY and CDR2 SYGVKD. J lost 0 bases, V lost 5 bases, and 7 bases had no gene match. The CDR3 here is CAISQPSGFSYNEQFF. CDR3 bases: TGTGCCATCAGTCAGCCTAGCGGTTTCTCCTACAATGAGCAGTTCTTC.

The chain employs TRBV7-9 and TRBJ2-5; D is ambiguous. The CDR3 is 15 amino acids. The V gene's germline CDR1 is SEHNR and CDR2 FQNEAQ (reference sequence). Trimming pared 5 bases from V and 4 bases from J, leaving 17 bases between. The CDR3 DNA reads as TGTGCCAGCAGCCCACGGGCCCGATCAATAGAGACCCAGTACTTC. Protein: CASSPRARSIETQYF.

The CDR3 sequence is CASSSGFYTEAFF. In DNA form, the CDR3 reads TGTGCCAGCAGTTCGGGGTTTTACACTGAAGCTTTCTTT. The rearrangement joins TRBV12-3 or TRBV12-4 to TRBJ1-1; no reliable D call. This CDR3 comprises 13 residues. The V and J ends lost 4 bases and 3 bases respectively, with 9 bases between them.

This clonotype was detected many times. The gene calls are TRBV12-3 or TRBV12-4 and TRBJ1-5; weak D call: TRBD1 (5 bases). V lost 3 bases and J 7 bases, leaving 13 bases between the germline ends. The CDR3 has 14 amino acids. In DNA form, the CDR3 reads TGTGCCAGCAGTTTGACCGGGGGTGGCCAGCCCCAGCATTTT. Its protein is CASSLTGGGQPQHF.

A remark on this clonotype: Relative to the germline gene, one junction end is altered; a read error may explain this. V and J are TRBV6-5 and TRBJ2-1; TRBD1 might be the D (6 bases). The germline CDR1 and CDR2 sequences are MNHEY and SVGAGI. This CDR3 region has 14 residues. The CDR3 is CASSYSGTTNEQFF. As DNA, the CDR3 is TGTGCCAGCAGCTACTCCGGGACAACGAATGAGCAGTTCTTC.

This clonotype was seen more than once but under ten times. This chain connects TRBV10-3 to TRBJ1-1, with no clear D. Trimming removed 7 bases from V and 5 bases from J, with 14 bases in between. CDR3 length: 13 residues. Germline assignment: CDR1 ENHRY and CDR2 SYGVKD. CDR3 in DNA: TGTGCCATCATGGAGGGTATGTGGACTGAAGCTTTCTTT. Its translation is CAIMEGMWTEAFF.

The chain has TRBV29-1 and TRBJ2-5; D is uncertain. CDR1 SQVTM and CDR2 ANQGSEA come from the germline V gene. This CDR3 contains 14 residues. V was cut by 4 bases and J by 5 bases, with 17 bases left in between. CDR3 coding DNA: TGCAGCGTTGGACAAGAGGCTGTCGGGGAGACCCAGTACTTC. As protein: CSVGQEAVGETQYF.

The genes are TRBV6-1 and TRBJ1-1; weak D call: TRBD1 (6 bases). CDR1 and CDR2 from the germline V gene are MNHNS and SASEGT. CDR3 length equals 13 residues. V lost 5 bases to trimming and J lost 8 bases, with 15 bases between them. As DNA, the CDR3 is TGTGCCAGCAGTAAAAGGGGGGCCCGAGAAGCTTTCTTT. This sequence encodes CASSKRGAREAFF.

The CDR3 coding sequence is TGTGCCAGCAGCTTAGGAATAATTCGGGGAGCGAGCTCCTACAATGAGCAGTTCTTC. It codes for CASSLGIIRGASSYNEQFF. V is TRBV7-6 and J is TRBJ2-1; the D gene is possibly TRBD2 (5 bases). Germline V lookup: CDR1 SGHVS, CDR2 FNYEAQ. The V gene lost 1 base and the J gene lost 0 bases, with 19 bases spanning the gap. The CDR3 extends over 19 amino acids.